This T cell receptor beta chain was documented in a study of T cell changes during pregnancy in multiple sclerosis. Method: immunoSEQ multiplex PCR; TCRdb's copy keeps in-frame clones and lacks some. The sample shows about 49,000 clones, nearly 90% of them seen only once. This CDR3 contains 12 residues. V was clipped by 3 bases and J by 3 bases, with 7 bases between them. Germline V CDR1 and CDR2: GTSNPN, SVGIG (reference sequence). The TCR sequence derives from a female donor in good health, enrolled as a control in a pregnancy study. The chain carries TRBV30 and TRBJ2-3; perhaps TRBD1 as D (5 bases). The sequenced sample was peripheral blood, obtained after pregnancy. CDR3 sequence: CAWSAGTDTQYF. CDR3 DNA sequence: TGTGCCTGGAGCGCAGGGACAGATACGCAGTATTTT.